These T cell receptor beta chains were read from a single sample in a study of control samples from healthy donors and cancer patients. Data came from immunoSEQ multiplex PCR; TCRdb stores just in-frame clones and leaves some out. The profile covers about 120,000 clones, with around 87% appearing a single time and around 3% taken by the ten largest. The specimen was blood. These receptors were taken from a man aged 60 to 69 in good health. The CDR3 runs from the conserved cysteine through the conserved F or W. D genes are given only for firm matches. Clone size is shown for a subset of rows, as once, few, many or a class of expanded clone.

CDR3 protein	CDR3 DNA	clone size	D gene	V gene	J gene
CASSARQGAYGYTF	TGTGCCAGTAGTGCTCGACAGGGGGCTTATGGCTACACCTTC	.	TRBD1	TRBV19	TRBJ1-2
CASSHWQAPDTQYF	TGTGCCAGCTCACATTGGCAGGCTCCAGATACGCAGTATTTT	.	.	TRBV18	TRBJ2-3
CASSVGTLATNEKLFF	TGTGCCAGCAGCGTAGGTACCCTTGCAACTAATGAAAAACTGTTTTTT	once	.	TRBV9	TRBJ1-4
CASSPLGSEAFF	TGTGCCAGCAGCCCCTTGGGTAGTGAAGCTTTCTTT	.	.	TRBV3-1/TRBV3-2	TRBJ1-1
CASSLGQRSSPLHF	TGTGCCAGCAGCTTGGGACAGCGGAGTTCACCCCTCCACTTT	.	.	TRBV5-8	TRBJ1-6
CASSLVASGGTDTQYF	TGCGCCAGCAGCTTGGTGGCTAGCGGGGGTACAGATACGCAGTATTTT	.	TRBD2	TRBV5-1	TRBJ2-3
CASTRDREAGELFF	TGTGCCAGCACCCGGGACAGGGAGGCCGGGGAGCTGTTTTTT	.	TRBD1	TRBV6-5	TRBJ2-2
CASSYSGGASYEQYF	TGTGCCAGCAGCTATAGCGGGGGGGCCTCCTACGAGCAGTACTTC	.	TRBD2	TRBV7-8	TRBJ2-7
CSVEETGPPETQYF	TGCAGCGTTGAAGAGACGGGTCCGCCGGAGACCCAGTACTTC	once	.	TRBV29-1	TRBJ2-5
CASSSGSSDTEAFF	TGTGCCAGCAGTTCAGGGAGCAGTGACACTGAAGCTTTCTTT	.	.	TRBV6-6	TRBJ1-1
CASSLLDRENTEAFF	TGTGCCAGCAGTTTGTTGGACAGAGAGAACACTGAAGCTTTCTTT	.	.	TRBV27	TRBJ1-1
CASTPGRGRQDTQYF	TGCGCCAGCACTCCAGGGAGGGGCCGTCAAGATACGCAGTATTTT	once	TRBD2	TRBV4-3	TRBJ2-3
CASSLLRGQGYGYTF	TGTGCCAGCAGTTTATTGAGGGGGCAGGGCTATGGCTACACCTTC	.	TRBD1	TRBV28	TRBJ1-2
CASSQDNSGGPNTGELFF	TGCGCCAGCAGCCAAGATAATAGCGGGGGCCCGAACACCGGGGAGCTGTTTTTT	.	TRBD2	TRBV4-1	TRBJ2-2
CASSQMKANYGYTF	TGTGCCAGCAGCCAAATGAAGGCCAACTATGGCTACACCTTC	.	.	TRBV16	TRBJ1-2
CATSDHVGRGYTF	TGTGCCACCAGTGACCACGTGGGGCGAGGCTACACCTTC	.	.	TRBV24-1	TRBJ1-2
CASSRSSGANVLTF	TGTGCCAGCAGCCGGTCCTCTGGGGCCAACGTCCTGACTTTC	.	.	TRBV6-2/TRBV6-3	TRBJ2-6
CASIIEVNEKLFF	TGTGCCAGCATCATAGAAGTTAATGAAAAACTGTTTTTT	.	.	TRBV2	TRBJ1-4
CATSTDRGSTEAFF	TGTGCCACCAGCACAGACAGGGGCAGTACTGAAGCTTTCTTT	.	TRBD1	TRBV24-1	TRBJ1-1
CASSFGEYQPQHF	TGTGCCAGCAGTTTCGGGGAATATCAGCCCCAGCATTTT	.	.	TRBV12-3/TRBV12-4	TRBJ1-5
CASQQGDPYEQYF	TGTGCCAGCCAACAGGGGGACCCCTACGAGCAGTACTTC	.	TRBD1	TRBV2	TRBJ2-7
CASSFDRGSSYEQYF	TGTGCCAGCAGTTTTGACAGGGGGAGCTCCTACGAGCAGTACTTC	.	TRBD1	TRBV28	TRBJ2-7
CASSSGSVTEAFF	TGTGCCAGCAGCTCGGGGTCAGTCACTGAAGCTTTCTTT	.	.	TRBV7-8	TRBJ1-1
CASSQGTGGNQPQHF	TGTGCCAGCAGCCAAGGAACGGGGGGCAATCAGCCCCAGCATTTT	.	.	TRBV3-1/TRBV3-2	TRBJ1-5
CASSFAGGSGNTIYF	TGTGCCAGCAGCTTTGCGGGGGGCTCTGGAAACACCATATATTTT	.	.	TRBV7-2	TRBJ1-3
CASSLVITEAFF	TGTGCCAGCAGCCTAGTAATCACTGAAGCTTTCTTT	.	.	TRBV7-2	TRBJ1-1
CASSLGRTVNTGELFF	TGTGCTAGCAGCTTAGGCCGGACAGTGAACACCGGGGAGCTGTTTTTT	.	.	TRBV7-7	TRBJ2-2
CASSFPGADTQYF	TGTGCCAGCAGCTTTCCCGGGGCAGATACGCAGTATTTT	.	.	TRBV11-1	TRBJ2-3
CASITGGTGELFF	TGTGCCAGCATTACAGGGGGCACCGGGGAGCTGTTTTTT	.	TRBD1	TRBV28	TRBJ2-2
CASRDGYNSGNTIYF	TGTGCCAGTCGCGACGGGTATAACTCTGGAAACACCATATATTTT	.	.	TRBV3-1/TRBV3-2	TRBJ1-3
CASSHQTTGMAFQPQHF	TGTGCCAGCAGTCACCAAACGACAGGGATGGCCTTTCAGCCCCAGCATTTT	.	TRBD1	TRBV6-6	TRBJ1-5
CASSSGATVDIQYF	TGTGCCAGCAGTTCCGGGGCCACTGTGGACATTCAGTACTTC	.	.	TRBV28	TRBJ2-4
CASSLQGGAQLYGYTF	TGTGCCAGCAGTTTGCAGGGGGGGGCACAACTCTATGGCTACACCTTC	once	TRBD1	TRBV5-4	TRBJ1-2
CASSLEGQVVEKLFF	TGTGCCAGCAGCTTAGAGGGACAGGTTGTTGAAAAACTGTTTTTT	.	TRBD1	TRBV7-2	TRBJ1-4
CAISDGPGDLLFF	TGTGCCATCAGTGATGGGCCAGGGGATCTACTGTTTTTT	.	.	TRBV10-3	TRBJ1-4
CATRAQGFTDTQYF	TGTGCCACCAGAGCCCAGGGGTTCACAGATACGCAGTATTTT	.	.	TRBV19	TRBJ2-3
CASSLRQGIGPQHF	TGTGCCAGCAGCCTCAGACAGGGCATAGGGCCCCAGCATTTT	.	TRBD1	TRBV5-6	TRBJ1-5
CASSSLAGGREQFF	TGTGCCAGCAGCTCACTAGCGGGGGGGAGGGAGCAGTTCTTC	.	TRBD2	TRBV7-9	TRBJ2-1
CATSDPRVAGSSYNEQFF	TGTGCCACCAGTGATCCAAGGGTGGCGGGTAGCTCCTACAATGAGCAGTTCTTC	.	.	TRBV24-1	TRBJ2-1